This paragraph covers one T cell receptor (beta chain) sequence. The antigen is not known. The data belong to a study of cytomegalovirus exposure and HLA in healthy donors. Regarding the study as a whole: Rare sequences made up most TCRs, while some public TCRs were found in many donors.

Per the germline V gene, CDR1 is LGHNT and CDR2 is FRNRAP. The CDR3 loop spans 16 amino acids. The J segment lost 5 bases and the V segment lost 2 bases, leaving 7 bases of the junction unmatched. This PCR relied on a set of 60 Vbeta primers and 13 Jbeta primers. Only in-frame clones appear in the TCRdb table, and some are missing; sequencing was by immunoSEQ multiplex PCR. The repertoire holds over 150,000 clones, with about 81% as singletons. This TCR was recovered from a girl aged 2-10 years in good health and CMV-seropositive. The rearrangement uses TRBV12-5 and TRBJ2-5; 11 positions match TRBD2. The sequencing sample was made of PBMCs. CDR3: CASGLCLAGGWETQYF. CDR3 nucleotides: TGTGCTAGTGGTTTGTGCTTAGCGGGGGGGTGGGAGACCCAGTACTTC. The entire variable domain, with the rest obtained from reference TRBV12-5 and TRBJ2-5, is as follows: DARVTQTPRHKVTEMGQEVTMRCQPILGHNTVFWYRQTMMQGLELLAYFRNRAPLDDSGMPKDRFSAEMPDATLATLKIQPSEPRDSAVYFCASGLCLAGGWETQYFGPGTRLLVL.